This TCR beta chain was captured in a study of shared clonotypes between healthy human individuals. General observations from the study: Sharing across a few donors was seen in 4% to 5% of naive CD4 clonotypes. It was only blood that was sampled, and tissue repertoires likely differ.

Regarding this clone: What it binds is unknown.

Germline loops: CDR1 LNHNV, CDR2 YYDKDF (reference sequence). The CDR3 is 15 amino acids. With 0 bases removed from V and 5 bases from J, the gap between germline ends came to 14 bases. Naive CD8 isolation took CD45RO-negative cells positively selected for CCR7 and excluded terminally differentiated effector memory CD45RA+ cells. Assay used: immunoSEQ multiplex PCR; TCRdb lists only in-frame clones, some missing. The sample holds about 580,000 clones; roughly 98% are singletons and the top ten take approximately 0.3%. The specimen was naive CD8+ T cells sorted from blood. This clonotype originated in a man aged 30 to 45 in good health. The chain joins TRBV15 to TRBJ2-7, with D perhaps matching TRBD2 (5 bases). The CDR3 DNA sequence: TGTGCCACCAGCAGAGATCACAGCGGAGTGGACGAGCAGTACTTC. It encodes CATSRDHSGVDEQYF.